The clone carrying this T cell receptor beta chain has only a few counts. The antigen is unknown. At the DNA level, this CDR3 is encoded by other sequences in the same sample as well. The data were obtained in a study of T cells in tumors after PD-1 blockade. Overall study context: Either cemiplimab 350 mg every 2 weeks or pembrolizumab 200 mg every 3 weeks was given. Daily vismodegib 150 mg continued in a subset of anti-PD-1-treated patients.

The assay was immunoSEQ multiplex PCR, and TCRdb's table has in-frame clones only and misses some. The profile covers 30,000 to 40,000 clones, with roughly 78% appearing a single time and more than 30% taken by the ten largest. Overall study findings and caveats: Blood contained about 43% of the tumor's TCR clonotypes.

This CDR3 region has 12 residues. Trimming left V 5 bases short and J 8 bases short, with 10 bases between. CDR1 is LGHNA and CDR2 is YNFKEQ in the germline V gene. Genomic DNA template from tumor biopsies or peripheral blood, roughly 616 ng to 6,500 ng input. Sample: PBMCs, taken before anti-PD-1 treatment. This TCR was sampled from a human donor with basal cell carcinoma. The chain has TRBV4-2 and TRBJ2-1; D not certain. CDR3 residues: CASSSDGYEQFF. The CDR3 DNA is TGTGCCAGCAGCTCAGACGGCTATGAGCAGTTCTTC.